The clone carrying this T cell receptor beta chain was picked up many times. The antigen remains unidentified. Regarding time point: newly diagnosed GD, antithyroid drugs for less than 3 months. RNA isolated from PBMCs was used to make the TCR library. Under American Thyroid Association guidelines, Graves' disease was diagnosed. Nine milliliters of peripheral blood were taken and placed in EDTA tubes. The sample comes from a study of regulatory T cells in long-lasting Graves disease. Findings and caveats of the study: The study found persistent patients shared more public clonotypes (roughly 3,000) than new patients (roughly 880). Thyroid tissue was not sampled; only peripheral blood was.

Both iRepertoire HTBI primers and Arm-PCR of CDR3 regions were used to build the TCR beta libraries. TCRdb fed the multiplex PCR reads into MiXCR, producing one record per CDR3 protein. The data show 200,000 to 250,000 distinct CDR3 sequences, roughly a fifth seen once. The receptor's source is a female donor with Graves disease. Sample: peripheral blood mononuclear cells (PBMCs), taken at new diagnosis, from a patient treated with antithyroid drugs.

CDR3 DNA: TGTGCCAGCACCCTACAGCAAACTACGGGCTATGGCTACACCTTC. Translating gives CASTLQQTTGYGYTF. The V and J genes are TRBV6-1 and TRBJ1-2; D gene unclear. This CDR3 is built from 15 residues. Germline V gene data show CDR1 as MNHNS and CDR2 as SASEGT. Between the trimmed V and J ends, which lost 7 bases and 4 bases, there was a span of 19 bases.